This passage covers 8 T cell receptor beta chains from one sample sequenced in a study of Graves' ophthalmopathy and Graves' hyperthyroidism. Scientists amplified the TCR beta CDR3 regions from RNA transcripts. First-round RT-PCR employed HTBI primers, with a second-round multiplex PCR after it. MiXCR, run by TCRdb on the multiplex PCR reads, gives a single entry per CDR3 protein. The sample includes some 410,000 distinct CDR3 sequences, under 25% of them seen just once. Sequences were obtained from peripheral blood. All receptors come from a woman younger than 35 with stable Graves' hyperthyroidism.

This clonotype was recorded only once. The CDR3 DNA reads TGTGCCAGTAGGACGGGACCTTACGCTGAAGCTTTCTTT. It is translated as CASRTGPYAEAFF. The rearrangement joins TRBV19 to TRBJ1-1, with D perhaps TRBD1 (5 bases). V was trimmed by 6 bases and J by 6 bases, leaving 14 bases between them. CDR1 is LNHDA, CDR2 SQIVND, per germline (reference sequence). CDR3 length: 13 amino acids.

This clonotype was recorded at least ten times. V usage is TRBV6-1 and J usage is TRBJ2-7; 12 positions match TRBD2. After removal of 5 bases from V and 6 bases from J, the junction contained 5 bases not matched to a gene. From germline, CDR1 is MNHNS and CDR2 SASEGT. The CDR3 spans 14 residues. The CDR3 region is CASSPGTSGFEQYF. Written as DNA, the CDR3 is TGTGCCAGCAGTCCCGGGACTAGCGGGTTCGAGCAGTACTTC.

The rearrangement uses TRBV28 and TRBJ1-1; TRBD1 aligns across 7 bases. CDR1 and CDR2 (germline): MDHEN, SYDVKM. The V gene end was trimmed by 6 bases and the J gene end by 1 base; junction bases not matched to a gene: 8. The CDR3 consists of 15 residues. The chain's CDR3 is CASRRQGLGNTEAFF. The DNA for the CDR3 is TGTGCCAGCAGACGACAGGGTCTTGGGAACACTGAAGCTTTCTTT.

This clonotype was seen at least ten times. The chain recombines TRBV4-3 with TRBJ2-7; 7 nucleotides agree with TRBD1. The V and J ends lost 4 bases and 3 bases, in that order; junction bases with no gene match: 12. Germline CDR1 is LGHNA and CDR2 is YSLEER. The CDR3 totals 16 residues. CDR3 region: CASSRRTGTQNYEQYF. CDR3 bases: TGCGCCAGCAGCCGAAGGACAGGCACACAAAACTACGAGCAGTACTTC.

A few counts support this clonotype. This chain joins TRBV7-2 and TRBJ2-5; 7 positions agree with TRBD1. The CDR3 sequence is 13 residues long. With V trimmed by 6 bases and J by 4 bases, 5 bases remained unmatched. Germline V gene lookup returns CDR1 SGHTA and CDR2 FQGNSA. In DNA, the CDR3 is TGTGCCAGCAGAGGGGGCTCGGGAGAGACCCAGTACTTC. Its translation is CASRGGSGETQYF.

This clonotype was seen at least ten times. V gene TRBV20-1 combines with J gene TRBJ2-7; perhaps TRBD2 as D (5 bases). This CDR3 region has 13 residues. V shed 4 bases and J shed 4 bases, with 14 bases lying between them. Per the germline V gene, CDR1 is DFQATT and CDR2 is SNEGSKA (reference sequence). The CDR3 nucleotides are TGCAGTGCTACAGACTACTTTGAATACGAGCAGTACTTC. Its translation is CSATDYFEYEQYF.

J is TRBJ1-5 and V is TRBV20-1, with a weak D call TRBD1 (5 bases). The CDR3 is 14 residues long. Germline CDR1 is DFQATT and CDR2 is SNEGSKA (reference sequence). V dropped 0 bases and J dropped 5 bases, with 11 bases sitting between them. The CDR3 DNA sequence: TGCAGTGCTAGAGAGGGGGGTCTGGATCAGCCCCAGCATTTT. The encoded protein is CSAREGGLDQPQHF.

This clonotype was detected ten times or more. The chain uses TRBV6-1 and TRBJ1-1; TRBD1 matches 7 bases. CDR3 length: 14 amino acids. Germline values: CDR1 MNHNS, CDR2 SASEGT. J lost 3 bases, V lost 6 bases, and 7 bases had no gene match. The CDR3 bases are TGTGCCAGCAGGATGACAGGGCGGGACACTGAAGCTTTCTTT. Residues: CASRMTGRDTEAFF.